The 4 T cell receptor beta chains listed next were all sequenced from one sample in a study of T cell clonality in common variable immunodeficiency. Points from the study as a whole: Common variable immunodeficiency TCR beta sequences reportedly had fewer deletions and N-nucleotide insertions.

Some clones are missing from TCRdb's copy, which holds only in-frame ones; the method was immunoSEQ multiplex PCR. The sample contains 35,000 or so clones, none of them singletons. Antigens of these TCRs are unknown. The material sequenced was peripheral blood mononuclear cells. The receptors come from a human donor with common variable immunodeficiency.

This clone was seen repeatedly, ten times or more. Sequencing ends 3 residues short of the CDR3 end; the germline J gene provides the rest. This chain connects TRBV20-1 to TRBJ2-3, with 7 bases identical to TRBD1. V was pared by 6 bases and J by 7 bases, with 7 bases of the junction left unmatched. The CDR3 extends over 12 amino acids. Germline lookup yields CDR1 DFQATT and CDR2 SNEGSKA (reference sequence). The sequenced part of the CDR3 DNA is TGCAGTGCGGGGGACAGAGGGAATACG. It specifies CSAGDRGNT. The whole CDR3 protein reads CSAGDRGNTQYF.

This clone showed up many times. The read terminates 3 residues ahead of where the CDR3 ends, so the germline J gene completes it. This specimen includes other DNA sequences encoding the same CDR3. V usage is TRBV6-2 or TRBV6-3 and J usage is TRBJ2-2; 10 nucleotides line up with TRBD2. The CDR3 consists of 15 residues. V lost 6 bases to trimming and J lost 5 bases; unmatched junction nucleotides: 6. CDR1 and CDR2 (germline): MNHEY, SVGEGT. This CDR3 reads CASRGTSERTGELFF. Partial CDR3 DNA: TGTGCCAGCAGGGGGACTAGCGAACGGACCGGGGAG.

This clone was counted a few times. From the germline J gene comes the end of the CDR3, since the read stops 3 residues before it. This chain links TRBV19 with TRBJ2-2, with 12 bases that match TRBD1. V lost 6 bases to trimming and J lost 6 bases; unmatched junction nucleotides: 17. There are 19 residues in the CDR3. CDR1 is LNHDA, CDR2 SQIVND, per germline (reference sequence). The CDR3 region is CASRLPRDRGPGSAGELFF. CDR3 DNA (partial): TGTGCCAGTAGACTCCCCCGGGACAGGGGGCCAGGTAGCGCCGGGGAG.

Note on this clone: The read ends 3 residues early relative to the CDR3; the germline J gene fills the gap. The genes are TRBV2 and TRBJ2-7, with TRBD1 identical over 9 bases. The junction had 6 bases not matched to a gene; V was cut back by 8 bases and J by 1 base. The germline V gene has CDR1 SNHLY and CDR2 FYNNEI. This CDR3 has 14 residues. CDR3 DNA, as far as it was read: TGTGCCAGCGGAACAGGGGGCCCTTCCTACGAG. This codes for CASGTGGPSYE. The full CDR3 sequence reads CASGTGGPSYEQYF.